This TCR beta chain is from a study of cytomegalovirus exposure and HLA in healthy donors. For this clone: What it recognizes is unknown.

The PCR employed 60 Vbeta primers together with 13 Jbeta primers. Profiling relied on immunoSEQ multiplex PCR, and the TCRdb table lists in-frame clones only, not all of them. This table holds fewer than 100,000 clones, approximately 78% found once. From germline, CDR1 is SGHVS and CDR2 FQNEAQ. The CDR3 totals 14 residues. Trimming shortened V by 1 base and J by 10 bases, and 16 bases separated the two germline ends. Study-level results: Several top significant clusters appeared, in a later analysis, to be linked to common viral pathogens. The analysis excluded some indistinguishable V segments, including TRBV6-2 and TRBV6-3.

The V and J genes are TRBV7-8 and TRBJ2-5, with D possibly being TRBD1 (5 bases). The clonotype was recovered from a male donor in good health and CMV-seropositive. Sequenced input: PBMCs. DNA for the CDR3: TGTGCCAGCAGCTTAGAAGGTGGCAGGGCCTACCAGTACTTC. Protein: CASSLEGGRAYQYF. The full variable domain, with the rest looked up from reference TRBV7-8 and TRBJ2-5, is GAGVSQSPRYKVAKRGQDVALRCDPISGHVSLFWYQQALGQGPEFLTYFQNEAQLDKSGLPSDRFFAERPEGSVSTLKIQRTQQEDSAVYLCASSLEGGRAYQYFGPGTRLLVL.